This record covers a single TCR beta chain. Antigen unknown. The data were obtained in a study of shared clonotypes between healthy human individuals. Study information: Serving as donors were a couple of women and a few men, whose ages spanned 18 to 49. Each donor had three CD4 naive, three CD4 memory, two CD8 naive and one CD8 memory plate. Study-level results: Larger estimated richness was generally seen in naive subsets than in memory subsets.

The length of the CDR3 is 17 residues. J lost 5 bases, V lost 4 bases, and 11 bases had no gene match. Germline-derived CDR1 and CDR2 are SGHTA and FQGTGA. Some clones are missing from TCRdb's copy, which holds only in-frame ones; the method was immunoSEQ multiplex PCR. The data contain about 1.4 million clones, roughly 96% of them singletons. This clonotype was obtained from a man aged 25 to 40 in good health. The J gene is TRBJ2-1, the V gene TRBV7-3, with TRBD2 identical over 10 bases. Sequencing used naive CD4+ T cells sorted from blood. Subset here: CD45RA+ positively selected. CDR3 residues: CASSYLPGLANHNEQFF. The CDR3 DNA reads as TGTGCCAGCAGCTACCTACCGGGACTAGCGAACCACAATGAGCAGTTCTTC.